The TCR beta chain described here comes from a study of beta chain features in type 1 diabetes. Findings of the study overall: Among patients with Type 1 diabetes, TCRB CDR3s were moderately but significantly shorter in every one of the four CD4+ subsets.

CDR1 SGHRS and CDR2 YFSETQ come from the germline V gene. The CDR3 is 14 residues long. V lost 2 bases to trimming and J lost 2 bases, with 10 bases between them. Via CD45RO/CCR7/CD25/CD127/CD95/CD27, cells of the CD4+ naive, central memory, regulatory and stem cell-like memory subsets were sorted. Sequenced material consisted of expressed TCRB transcripts (all of the isolated RNA was reverse transcribed). The repertoire was sequenced with immunoSEQ multiplex PCR; TCRdb's copy has only in-frame clones and lacks some. The sample holds 680,000 or so clones, around 15% seen once. To note about this clone: Its cognate antigen is unknown.

The V call is TRBV5-1, the J call TRBJ2-5; D gene uncertain. The sample was naive CD4+ T cells from blood. The source is a man younger than 30 with type 1 diabetes. The CDR3 loop reads CASSLGNSQETQYF. In nucleotides, the CDR3 is TGCGCCAGCAGCTTAGGGAACTCGCAAGAGACCCAGTACTTC.